The clone carrying this TCR beta chain was seen a handful of times. Its antigen remains unidentified. TCRdb fed the 5' RACE reads into MiXCR, producing one record per CDR3 protein. The table lists over 300,000 distinct CDR3 sequences, approximately 22% of them singletons. The CDR3 totals 14 residues. The germline CDR1 and CDR2 sequences are SEHNR and FQNEAQ (reference sequence). V was trimmed by 4 bases and J by 6 bases, leaving 13 bases between them. The entry originates in a study of T-cell memory formation after mild COVID-19. In the study overall: TCR clusters were mostly confined to one donor each. The study, taken as a whole, reports: Within pre-infection memory, some responding clones were found, suggesting cross-reactive memory joined. Confirmation of SARS-CoV-2 specificity was lacking for second-wave clones peaking day 37. CM and EM subsets held most contracting CD4+ clones; EMRA held CD8+ ones.

The sequencing input was PBMCs or a T cell subset sorted from them (not recorded which). The TCR originated in a man younger than 35 who had mild COVID-19 (a few samples of this study predate the infection). Cell type and time point are not known. The chain recombines TRBV7-9 with TRBJ2-1; D is undetermined. The DNA for the CDR3 is TGTGCCAGCAGCTCCCGGTCCCGAGGCAATGAGCAGTTCTTC. Its translation is CASSSRSRGNEQFF.